This T cell receptor (beta chain) derives from a study of PD-L1 blockade in urothelial cancer. Unmatched junction bases numbered 23, after V lost 5 bases and J lost 5 bases. The CDR3 runs to 19 residues. Germline V gives CDR1 MDHEN, CDR2 SYDVKM. The protocol was immunoSEQ multiplex PCR, while the TCRdb copy is restricted to in-frame clones and leaves out a portion. The sample has 25,000 to 35,000 clones; about 87% are singletons. Each patient presented with locally advanced or metastatic urothelial carcinoma. The chain recombines TRBV28 with TRBJ2-7; 8 bases align to TRBD2. The material was PBMCs, obtained around atezolizumab (anti-PD-L1) treatment. This receptor was identified in a man aged 45 to 65 with urothelial cancer. CDR3: CASSHLPGVSGLVVHEQYF. The CDR3, as DNA: TGTGCCAGCAGTCATTTGCCGGGGGTATCGGGACTAGTGGTCCACGAGCAGTACTTC.